The 9 T cell receptor beta chains below come from one sample, sequenced in a study of control samples from healthy donors and cancer patients. Sequencing was performed with immunoSEQ multiplex PCR; in TCRdb, only in-frame clones are kept and a portion is missing. This sample has 150,000 to 200,000 clones, with 90% to 95% found just once. The sample taken for sequencing was blood. These receptors all stem from a woman aged 25 to 45 in good health.

This sequence joins TRBV10-3 and TRBJ1-5; unclear D gene. V was clipped by 3 bases and J by 2 bases, with 8 bases between them. This CDR3 comprises 14 residues. Germline CDR1 reads ENHRY; CDR2 reads SYGVKD. In DNA, the CDR3 is TGTGCCATCAGTGACGGAGGCGGCAATCAGCCCCAGCATTTT. Protein: CAISDGGGNQPQHF.

This chain links TRBV7-2 with TRBJ2-2; 13 bases line up with TRBD2. Germline CDR1 reads SGHTA; CDR2 reads FQGNSA. Germline trimming cut 5 bases from V and 4 bases from J; bases unmatched to any gene: 7. There are 17 residues in the CDR3. The DNA of the CDR3 is TGTGCCAGCAGCCGGACTAGCGGGAGTGGTGGCACCGGGGAGCTGTTTTTT. This gives the protein CASSRTSGSGGTGELFF.

The rearrangement links TRBV7-2 to TRBJ1-2; maybe TRBD1 (6 bases). This CDR3 has 15 residues. The germline V gene encodes CDR1 SGHTA and CDR2 FQGNSA. Trimming stripped 4 bases from V and 1 base from J, with 13 bases between. The CDR3 sequence: CASSSQGWGNYGYTF. In nucleotides, the CDR3 is TGTGCCAGCAGCTCACAGGGTTGGGGTAACTATGGCTACACCTTC.

Concerning this clone itself: Additional DNA sequences in this sample encode the identical CDR3. The chain is built from TRBV15 and TRBJ2-7, with 11 bases aligning to TRBD1. Trimming took 8 bases from V and 4 from J; bases not matched to a gene: 4. Germline CDR1 and CDR2: LNHNV and YYDKDF (reference sequence). The CDR3 consists of 13 residues. DNA of the CDR3: TGTGCCACCTCCCGGGACAGGGGGTACGAGCAGTACTTC. Protein: CATSRDRGYEQYF.

This chain uses TRBV7-2 with TRBJ2-7, with 9 bases aligning to TRBD1. The V gene end was trimmed by 5 bases and the J gene end by 3 bases; junction bases not matched to a gene: 8. Germline CDR1 is SGHTA and CDR2 is FQGNSA. The CDR3 length is 15 residues. The CDR3 reads CASSPDRGAYYEQYF. CDR3 sequence (DNA): TGTGCCAGCAGCCCAGACAGGGGGGCGTACTACGAGCAGTACTTC.

This chain links TRBV29-1 with TRBJ2-3, with TRBD2 matching 9 bases. V shed 8 bases and J 4 bases; nucleotides not matched to a gene: 7. The CDR3 runs 13 residues. Germline-derived CDR1 and CDR2 are SQVTM and ANQGSEA. In DNA, the CDR3 is TGCAGCACCCTAGCGGGGTTTTCAGATACGCAGTATTTT. This sequence encodes CSTLAGFSDTQYF.

The chain combines TRBV9 with TRBJ1-1; 7 nucleotides line up with TRBD1. Germline CDR1 and CDR2: SGDLS and YYNGEE. Trimming cost V 4 bases and J 3 bases; bases outside gene matches: 6. The CDR3 contains 14 residues. In nucleotides, the CDR3 is TGTGCCAGCAGCCCCCGAACAGGGGACACTGAAGCTTTCTTT. Protein sequence: CASSPRTGDTEAFF.

J is TRBJ1-5 and V is TRBV19; 9 nucleotides match TRBD1. CDR3 length: 15 residues. Germline V gives CDR1 LNHDA, CDR2 SQIVND (reference sequence). V shed 6 bases and J 4 bases; nucleotides not matched to a gene: 7. The CDR3 sequence: CASSHTGTGNQPQHF. The DNA for the CDR3 is TGTGCCAGTAGCCATACCGGGACAGGGAATCAGCCCCAGCATTTT.

The chain has TRBV28 and TRBJ2-4; 7 nucleotides line up with TRBD2. CDR3 length: 14 amino acids. V shed 4 bases, J shed 7 bases, and the junction held 7 bases outside the gene matches. Per germline, CDR1 MDHEN and CDR2 SYDVKM. The CDR3 DNA follows: TGTGCCAGCAGTTCGGCGGGAGTTACGAACATTCAGTACTTC. Its protein product is CASSSAGVTNIQYF.